The rows below give T cell receptor beta chains drawn from one sample of a study of follicular helper T cells after annual influenza vaccination. The method was immunoSEQ multiplex PCR; TCRdb's version includes in-frame clones alone and lacks a portion of them. The sample has some 11,000 clones; 65% to 85% are singletons. The sequenced sample was CXCR5- memory CD4+ T cells sorted from blood, obtained 6 weeks after influenza vaccination. The receptors come from an adult who received the influenza vaccine. Each CDR3 is given with its conserved first and last residue. A D gene is named only where the DNA matches it firmly. A row's size may be missing; if present it is once, few, many or a size class.

cdr3_nt	cdr3_aa	j_call	d_call	v_call	cdr3_length	clone_size
TGCAGCGTTACCGAGCGGGAGTTCGCCACAGATACGCAGTATTTT	CSVTEREFATDTQYF	TRBJ2-3	TRBD2	TRBV29-1	15	NA
TGTGCCAGCAGCGAGGGCGTTGACTACGAGCAGTACTTC	CASSEGVDYEQYF	TRBJ2-7	NA	TRBV9	13	few
TGTGCCAGCAGCCAAGACGGTGGGGGTGAAAAACTGTTTTTT	CASSQDGGGEKLFF	TRBJ1-4	NA	TRBV5-5	14	NA
TGTGCCAGCAGCGACATCAGGGTCCGCTCTGGAAACACCATATATTTT	CASSDIRVRSGNTIYF	TRBJ1-3	NA	TRBV5-5	16	NA
TGCAGCGTTGGGGGAACGCAAGAGACCCAGTACTTC	CSVGGTQETQYF	TRBJ2-5	NA	TRBV29-1	12	NA
TGTGCCAGTAGTATAGGGGCGGTGGACACTGAAGCTTTCTTT	CASSIGAVDTEAFF	TRBJ1-1	NA	TRBV19	14	once
TGCGCCAGCAGCTTCCCGGGGGAGGACATTCAGTACTTC	CASSFPGEDIQYF	TRBJ2-4	NA	TRBV5-1	13	NA
TGTGCCACCCGCGGGGGCCCGAGCTCCTACGAGCAGTACTTC	CATRGGPSSYEQYF	TRBJ2-7	NA	TRBV19	14	few
TGCGCCAGCTCAGGGAGACCCGGGGCCAACGTCCTGACTTTC	CASSGRPGANVLTF	TRBJ2-6	NA	TRBV5-1	14	NA
TGTGCCAGCACCGTTAGAGGGAATTCACCCCTCCACTTT	CASTVRGNSPLHF	TRBJ1-6	NA	TRBV7-2	13	few
TGTGCCAGCAGCTCCGGAGGTAGCGGGACCAGCTCCTACAATGAGCAGTTCTTC	CASSSGGSGTSSYNEQFF	TRBJ2-1	TRBD2	TRBV5-4	18	NA
TGCGCCAGCAGCTTACAGGGCCGGGAGCAGTACTTC	CASSLQGREQYF	TRBJ2-7	NA	TRBV5-1	12	NA
TGCAGCGTTCTCACCTACGGTACGCAGTATTTT	CSVLTYGTQYF	TRBJ2-3	NA	TRBV29-1	11	NA
TGCGCCAGCAGCCAGGAAGGGTTAGCCTACGAGCAGTACTTC	CASSQEGLAYEQYF	TRBJ2-7	NA	TRBV4-1	14	NA
TGTGCCAGCAGTTTCCCGGGGCAGAACACCGGGGAGCTGTTTTTT	CASSFPGQNTGELFF	TRBJ2-2	NA	TRBV6-6	15	NA
TGTGCCAGCAGTACCTCGGACATCTATGGCTACACCTTC	CASSTSDIYGYTF	TRBJ1-2	NA	TRBV28	13	NA
TGTGCCTGGAGTGTAGGGGAAGGGGCAGGTAAAGCTTTCTTT	CAWSVGEGAGKAFF	TRBJ1-1	NA	TRBV30	14	NA
TGCAGCGTTGCCCTCGGGGGACAGGGGGCAGGTGGCTACACCTTC	CSVALGGQGAGGYTF	TRBJ1-2	TRBD1	TRBV29-1	15	NA
TGTGCCTGTACTAGTCGGTCGCCGTTAACTAGCACAGATACGCAGTATTTT	CACTSRSPLTSTDTQYF	TRBJ2-3	NA	TRBV30	17	NA
TGTGCCAGCAGTGCCAACCCCAGGAGAAATGAGCAGTTCTTC	CASSANPRRNEQFF	TRBJ2-1	NA	TRBV6-1	14	NA
TGCGCCAGCAGCTTGGAAGAGGTCGGGGAGCTGTTTTTT	CASSLEEVGELFF	TRBJ2-2	NA	TRBV5-1	13	NA
TGTGCCAGCAGTTTATACAGGGGGCTCACTAATGAAAAACTGTTTTTT	CASSLYRGLTNEKLFF	TRBJ1-4	TRBD1	TRBV28	16	NA
TGTGCCTGCCCTGCCGGGACAGGGACCGGGGAGCTGTTTTTT	CACPAGTGTGELFF	TRBJ2-2	TRBD1	TRBV30	14	once
TGCGCCAGCAGCCCGACAGAGAATGGCTACACCTTC	CASSPTENGYTF	TRBJ1-2	NA	TRBV5-1	12	NA
TGTGCCAGTAGTATTATGCCGAACCGACAAGAGACCCAGTACTTC	CASSIMPNRQETQYF	TRBJ2-5	NA	TRBV19	15	NA
TGTGCCAGTAGGGGCCGACAGGGGGCCGACAATGAGCAGTTCTTC	CASRGRQGADNEQFF	TRBJ2-1	TRBD1	TRBV19	15	NA
TGTGCCAGCAGTGAGGCCTACGAGCAGTACTTC	CASSEAYEQYF	TRBJ2-7	NA	TRBV25-1	11	NA
TGTGCCAGCAGTCCCCCAACGGGGCTAGCGGGAGGGTGGTACAATGAGCAGTTCTTC	CASSPPTGLAGGWYNEQFF	TRBJ2-1	TRBD2	TRBV27	19	NA
TGTGCCAGCAGCGTAGTGGGGCAGGGTGACACAGATACGCAGTATTTT	CASSVVGQGDTDTQYF	TRBJ2-3	NA	TRBV9	16	NA
TGTGCCAGCAGCCAACAGGGGACTTATTACTTC	CASSQQGTYYF	TRBJ2-7	NA	TRBV14	11	NA
TGTGCCAGCAGTGTGGGAGTCAACACCGGGGAGCTGTTTTTT	CASSVGVNTGELFF	TRBJ2-2	NA	TRBV6-1	14	NA
TGTGCCAGCAGTTTACCCGGACAGAGGCTGACCCAGCATTTT	CASSLPGQRLTQHF	TRBJ1-5	NA	TRBV28	14	few
TGTGCCACCAAATTACAGGGTACCTACGAGCAGTACTTC	CATKLQGTYEQYF	TRBJ2-7	NA	TRBV19	13	few
TGTGCCAGCAGGTACCTCAGGGGGGAGAAAGGATCCCAGCATTTT	CASRYLRGEKGSQHF	TRBJ1-5	TRBD1	TRBV2	15	NA
TGCGCCAGCAGCTCCCGAGGGGGCGGAGAGACCCAGTACTTC	CASSSRGGGETQYF	TRBJ2-5	TRBD1	TRBV5-1	14	NA
TGTGCCAGCAGACCAAAGACAGAGAACACCGGGGAGCTGTTTTTT	CASRPKTENTGELFF	TRBJ2-2	NA	TRBV7-8	15	NA
TGTGCCAGCAGCCGGGACGGCCCTAGCACAGATACGCAGTATTTT	CASSRDGPSTDTQYF	TRBJ2-3	NA	TRBV6-4	15	NA
TGTGCCAGCAGTTCGGGACAGGGGGTTGGAAACACCATATATTTT	CASSSGQGVGNTIYF	TRBJ1-3	TRBD1	TRBV28	15	NA
TGTGCCAGCAGCTTAACACAGGGGCCCTACGAGCAGTACTTC	CASSLTQGPYEQYF	TRBJ2-7	TRBD1	TRBV7-9	14	NA
TGTGCCAGCAGTTTTAACAGGGCCTCGAACACCGGGGAGCTGTTTTTT	CASSFNRASNTGELFF	TRBJ2-2	NA	TRBV27	16	NA
TGTGCCAGCAGGTTACTAGCGGGAACGAACGAGCAGTACTTC	CASRLLAGTNEQYF	TRBJ2-7	TRBD2	TRBV6-1	14	once
TGTGCCAGCAGGTGGGTCGACTCAAGCTCCTACGAGCAGTACTTC	CASRWVDSSSYEQYF	TRBJ2-7	NA	TRBV6-5	15	NA
TGTGCCAGCAGCTTCGGTTCAGTTAGCAATCAGCCCCAGCATTTT	CASSFGSVSNQPQHF	TRBJ1-5	NA	TRBV7-9	15	NA
TGTGCCAGCAGGCGGCGACTAGCGGGAGTCAATGAGCAGTTCTTC	CASRRRLAGVNEQFF	TRBJ2-1	TRBD2	TRBV7-9	15	few
TGTGCCAGCAGACCGCCCCCAGCGGGGGGTCAGTTCTTC	CASRPPPAGGQFF	TRBJ2-1	TRBD2	TRBV7-2	13	NA
TGTGCCAGCAGCCAGCTCGACAGGGGCAAAGAAAAACTGTTTTTT	CASSQLDRGKEKLFF	TRBJ1-4	TRBD1	TRBV14	15	NA
TGTGCCAGCAGTGAAAGTGTACAGGGGGCCTATGGCTACACCTTC	CASSESVQGAYGYTF	TRBJ1-2	TRBD1	TRBV6-4	15	NA
TGTGCCAGCAGTTACTCCCAGCCCAATGAGCAGTTCTTC	CASSYSQPNEQFF	TRBJ2-1	NA	TRBV6-5	13	NA
TGCAGTGCCACTCCAGGAGATACGCAGTATTTT	CSATPGDTQYF	TRBJ2-3	NA	TRBV20-1	11	NA
TGCGCCAGCAGCCAACCACGGACAGCGCTGACGCCCTATGAAGCTTTCTTT	CASSQPRTALTPYEAFF	TRBJ1-1	NA	TRBV4-1	17	NA
TGTGCCAGCTCGGAGCAGGCTGCTAATACGCAGTATTTT	CASSEQAANTQYF	TRBJ2-3	NA	TRBV6-5	13	NA
TGTGCCACCAGCAGAGGAGGGAGGTTCTACGAGCAGTACTTC	CATSRGGRFYEQYF	TRBJ2-7	NA	TRBV15	14	NA
TGTGCCAGCAGTTTATCAGGAGTTCCAGAGACCCAGTACTTC	CASSLSGVPETQYF	TRBJ2-5	NA	TRBV27	14	once
TGTGCCAGCAGCCATTGGGACTCCTACAATGAGCAGTTCTTC	CASSHWDSYNEQFF	TRBJ2-1	NA	TRBV14	14	few
TGTGCCAGTACCCCGACAGGGAACACCGGGGAGCTGTTTTTT	CASTPTGNTGELFF	TRBJ2-2	NA	TRBV19	14	NA